Listed here are 27 T cell receptor beta chains from one sample, sequenced in a study of beta chain features in type 1 diabetes. These TCRs' antigens remain unknown. Study-level points and caveats: All four CD4+ subsets from Type 1 diabetes patients carried moderately but significantly shorter TCRB CDR3s.

Sequencing targeted expressed TCRB transcripts, as all isolated RNA had been reverse transcribed. Some clones are missing from TCRdb's copy, which holds only in-frame ones; the method was immunoSEQ multiplex PCR. This table has 120,000 or so clones, roughly a sixth appearing once. Sequencing was done on a sample of central memory CD4+ T cells from blood. The receptors here all came from a young man with type 1 diabetes.

This clone was observed a few times. The chain is built from TRBV15 and TRBJ1-1; D might be TRBD1 (5 bases). Trimming left V 1 base short and J 4 bases short, with 13 bases between. CDR1 and CDR2 (germline): LNHNV, YYDKDF (reference sequence). The CDR3 loop spans 15 amino acids. CDR3 region: CATSRVGLTGTEAFF. CDR3 nucleotides: TGTGCCACCAGCAGAGTCGGCCTTACAGGCACTGAAGCTTTCTTT. Combining the CDR3 with reference TRBV15 and TRBJ1-1 gives the whole variable domain DAMVIQNPRYQVTQFGKPVTLSCSQTLNHNVMYWYQQKSSQAPKLLFHYYDKDFNNEADTPDNFQSRRPNTSFCFLDIRSPGLGDTAMYLCATSRVGLTGTEAFFGQGTRLTVV.

This clone was observed many times. The CDR3 bases are TGTGCCAGCAGCTTAGCGGGGGGGCGGAGAGATACGCAGTATTTT. This sequence encodes CASSLAGGRRDTQYF. The gene calls are TRBV7-2 and TRBJ2-3; a possible D gene is TRBD2 (7 bases). The CDR3 is made up of 15 amino acids. Germline V gives CDR1 SGHTA, CDR2 FQGNSA. The V gene lost 0 bases and the J gene lost 5 bases, with 12 bases spanning the gap.

The chain links TRBV28 to TRBJ2-7; 9 nucleotides match TRBD1. The V gene's germline CDR1 is MDHEN and CDR2 SYDVKM. The J segment lost 7 bases and the V segment lost 4 bases, leaving 11 bases of the junction unmatched. This CDR3 is built from 15 residues. The CDR3 sequence: CASSSVGTGFREQYF. The CDR3 nucleotides read TGTGCCAGCAGTTCAGTCGGGACAGGGTTCCGAGAGCAGTACTTC.

This clone was counted between two and nine times. The chain uses TRBV2 and TRBJ2-3, with D uncertain. Trimming pared 1 base from V and 2 bases from J, leaving 7 bases between. The CDR3 has 14 residues. CDR1 is SNHLY, CDR2 FYNNEI, per germline. The CDR3: CASSEVAVTDTQYF. CDR3 nucleotides: TGTGCCAGCAGTGAAGTGGCCGTCACAGATACGCAGTATTTT.

This clone showed up just a few times. The V call is TRBV5-1, the J call TRBJ2-7; D possibly corresponds to TRBD2 (5 bases). Germline V gene data show CDR1 as SGHRS and CDR2 as YFSETQ. This CDR3 region has 14 residues. V was cut by 8 bases and J by 4 bases, with 19 bases left in between. CDR3 in DNA: TGCGCCAGTCGGCCCCAGACTACCGCTTACGAGCAGTACTTC. Translation gives CASRPQTTAYEQYF. Variable domain in full (rest from reference TRBV5-1 and TRBJ2-7): KAGVTQTPRYLIKTRGQQVTLSCSPISGHRSVSWYQQTPGQGLQFLFEYFSETQRNKGNFPGRFSGRQFSNSRSEMNVSTLELGDSALYLCASRPQTTAYEQYFGPGTRLTVT.

Only a few counts were recorded for this clone. The V gene is TRBV4-1, the J gene TRBJ2-5; D unresolved. In germline, CDR1 is MGHRA, CDR2 YSYEKL. The CDR3 has 13 amino acids. V lost 4 bases and J lost 2, with 8 bases in between. The CDR3 loop is CASSPIGQETQYF. The CDR3 coding sequence is TGCGCCAGCAGCCCTATAGGGCAAGAGACCCAGTACTTC.

This chain connects TRBV9 to TRBJ2-1; D is undetermined. V was cut by 4 bases and J by 5 bases, with 4 bases left in between. The CDR3 contains 11 residues. Germline CDR1 is SGDLS and CDR2 is YYNGEE. CDR3 sequence: CASSYDNEQFF. The CDR3 DNA is TGTGCCAGCAGCTACGACAATGAGCAGTTCTTC.

This chain connects TRBV18 to TRBJ2-1, with D possibly matching TRBD1 (6 bases). The CDR3 is made up of 15 amino acids. Germline CDR1 is KGHSH and CDR2 is LQKENI. V lost 3 bases, J lost 6 bases, and 15 bases lay in between. The CDR3: CASSPPGGQGNEQFF. CDR3 DNA: TGTGCCAGCTCACCCCCTGGGGGCCAGGGCAATGAGCAGTTCTTC.

The CDR3 nucleotides are TGTGCCAGAAGCTTCCGGGACAGGATACACAGCTCCTACAATGAGCAGTTCTTC. This gives the protein CARSFRDRIHSSYNEQFF. The genes are TRBV5-3 and TRBJ2-1; TRBD1 matches 8 bases. TRBV5-3 is treated as an ORF (open reading frame) with a function not yet certain. The junction had 10 bases not matched to a gene; V was cut back by 2 bases and J by 0 bases. This CDR3 is built from 18 residues.

This clone was counted a few times. The DNA for the CDR3 is TGTGCCAGCAGTGAAAACTCAGAGACCCAGTACTTC. As protein: CASSENSETQYF. V is TRBV25-1 and J is TRBJ2-5; D is unclear. V was trimmed by 2 bases and J by 4 bases, leaving 5 bases between them. CDR3 length: 12 amino acids. In germline, CDR1 is MGHDK, CDR2 SYGVNS.

J is TRBJ1-3 and V is TRBV14, with TRBD1 identical over 7 bases. Trimming took 2 bases from V and 8 from J; bases not matched to a gene: 0. The CDR3 is 12 residues long. CDR1 is SGHDN, CDR2 FVKESK, per germline. The CDR3 spells CASSQTGDTIYF. CDR3 in DNA: TGTGCCAGCAGCCAAACAGGGGACACCATATATTTT.

Notes on this clone: The sample has other DNA sequences that encode this CDR3 too. The V call is TRBV7-2, the J call TRBJ2-3; 8 bases match TRBD1. V lost 5 bases and J lost 3; bases outside the gene matches: 4. This CDR3 has 14 residues. The germline V gene encodes CDR1 SGHTA and CDR2 FQGNSA. In nucleotides, the CDR3 is TGTGCCAGCAGCCCCGACAGGGGTACAGATACGCAGTATTTT. It encodes CASSPDRGTDTQYF.

Comments on this clone: The junction departs from the called germline gene at one end, perhaps through a read error. The rearrangement links TRBV4-3 to TRBJ2-4, with TRBD2 matching over 9 bases. Germline V lookup: CDR1 LGHNA, CDR2 YSLEER. The CDR3 runs to 14 residues. CDR3 amino acids: CASSQEWVAGDLNF. CDR3 bases: TGCGCCAGCAGCCAAGAATGGGTAGCGGGGGACCTGAACTTC.

The chain uses TRBV7-2 and TRBJ2-5; perhaps TRBD1 as D (5 bases). This CDR3 is built from 14 residues. Germline assignment: CDR1 SGHTA and CDR2 FQGNSA. Between the trimmed V and J ends, which lost 5 bases and 5 bases, there was a span of 15 bases. This chain's CDR3 is CASSPGAAGETQYF. The CDR3 nucleotides read TGTGCCAGCAGCCCTGGGGCTGCCGGGGAGACCCAGTACTTC.

This clone was picked up a small number of times. The gene calls are TRBV29-1 and TRBJ2-5, with D tentatively TRBD2 (6 bases). V was trimmed by 7 bases and J by 2 bases, leaving 14 bases between them. CDR3 length: 13 residues. The germline CDR1 and CDR2 sequences are SQVTM and ANQGSEA. CDR3 nucleotides: TGCAGCGCCCTCAGTGGGGGGCAAGAGACCCAGTACTTC. It yields the protein CSALSGGQETQYF. The full variable domain, its missing parts supplied by reference TRBV29-1 and TRBJ2-5, is SAVISQKPSRDICQRGTSLTIQCQVDSQVTMMFWYRQQPGQSLTLIATANQGSEATYESGFVIDKFPISRPNLTFSTLTVSNMSPEDSSIYLCSALSGGQETQYFGPGTRLLVL.

A few counts support this clone. The rearrangement uses TRBV30 and TRBJ2-7; D is unresolved. Trimming removed 0 bases at V and 5 bases at J, with 8 bases between. CDR3 length: 12 amino acids. Germline V gene sequence: CDR1 GTSNPN, CDR2 SVGIG (reference sequence). In DNA form, the CDR3 reads TGTGCCTGGAGTGTAATAGGGAACGAGCAGTACTTC. This encodes CAWSVIGNEQYF. Together with reference TRBV30 and TRBJ2-7, the CDR3 gives the full variable domain: SQTIHQWPATLVQPVGSPLSLECTVEGTSNPNLYWYRQAAGRGLQLLFYSVGIGQISSEVPQNLSASRPQDRQFILSSKKLLLSDSGFYLCAWSVIGNEQYFGPGTRLTVT.

This clone has more than one count but fewer than ten. The genes are TRBV18 and TRBJ1-1; possible D gene TRBD1, 5 bases. Germline CDR1 is KGHSH and CDR2 is LQKENI. CDR3 length: 14 amino acids. Deletions cut 8 bases from V and 1 base from J, with 14 bases between. Here the CDR3 reads CASAPGAGNTEAFF. The CDR3, as DNA: TGTGCCAGCGCCCCCGGGGCGGGGAACACTGAAGCTTTCTTT.

This clone has a handful of counts. This rearrangement joins TRBV4-2 to TRBJ2-1, with 7 bases that match TRBD2. After removal of 0 bases from V and 3 bases from J, the junction contained 5 bases not matched to a gene. The CDR3 consists of 16 residues. Germline-derived CDR1 and CDR2 are LGHNA and YNFKEQ. The CDR3 DNA reads as TGTGCCAGCAGCCAAGATAGCCTAGCGGACTACAATGAGCAGTTCTTC. Translation gives CASSQDSLADYNEQFF.

This clone has more than one count but fewer than ten. The chain recombines TRBV2 with TRBJ2-1, with 10 bases that match TRBD2. Germline CDR1 is SNHLY and CDR2 is FYNNEI. Unmatched junction bases numbered 8, after V lost 3 bases and J lost 0 bases. The CDR3 length is 18 residues. CDR3: CASSDRLAGASSYNEQFF. CDR3 bases: TGTGCCAGCAGTGACCGGCTAGCGGGGGCCTCCTCCTACAATGAGCAGTTCTTC.

J is TRBJ2-7 and V is TRBV10-3; D possibly corresponds to TRBD2 (6 bases). The CDR3 is made up of 14 amino acids. V shed 8 bases and J shed 3 bases, with 17 bases lying between them. CDR1 ENHRY and CDR2 SYGVKD come from the germline V gene. In DNA form, the CDR3 reads TGTGCCATCGGAGGGCAACAGAGCCTCTACGAGCAGTACTTC. This translates into CAIGGQQSLYEQYF.

This clone was counted a few times. The rearrangement joins TRBV5-6 to TRBJ2-4; D not resolved. Looked up from germline, CDR1 is SGHDT and CDR2 is YYEEEE. The CDR3 extends over 11 amino acids. Trimming removed 0 bases at V and 5 bases at J, with 0 bases between. CDR3 sequence (DNA): TGTGCCAGCAGCTTGGAAAACATTCAGTACTTC. Protein product: CASSLENIQYF.

This clone has a handful of counts. The chain couples TRBV29-1 to TRBJ1-1; a possible D gene is TRBD1 (5 bases). V was cut by 4 bases and J by 4 bases, with 10 bases left in between. There are 12 residues in the CDR3. The germline CDR1 and CDR2 sequences are SQVTM and ANQGSEA. CDR3 loop: CSVAGTATEAFF. The DNA of the CDR3 is TGCAGCGTTGCGGGGACGGCCACTGAAGCTTTCTTT.

This clone was seen a handful of times. The chain recombines TRBV9 with TRBJ2-1; 9 bases map to TRBD2. CDR1 SGDLS and CDR2 YYNGEE come from the germline V gene. The CDR3 totals 17 residues. V was clipped by 3 bases and J by 3 bases; unmatched bases: 10. The CDR3 sequence: CASSAPPERGVYNEQFF. The CDR3 DNA reads TGTGCCAGCAGCGCCCCCCCGGAGCGGGGGGTCTACAATGAGCAGTTCTTC.

This clone was seen more than once but under ten times. The chain carries TRBV30 and TRBJ2-5; D is undetermined. There are 12 residues in the CDR3. V gave up 1 base and J gave up 5 bases, with 8 bases separating them. Germline values: CDR1 GTSNPN, CDR2 SVGIG (reference sequence). CDR3 region: CAWSESGETQYF. CDR3 DNA sequence: TGTGCCTGGAGTGAGTCCGGCGAGACCCAGTACTTC.

This rearrangement joins TRBV6-5 to TRBJ2-1; TRBD2 matches 7 bases. The CDR3 is 16 amino acids. Per the germline V gene, CDR1 is MNHEY and CDR2 is SVGAGI. V shed 0 bases, J shed 4 bases, and the junction held 6 bases outside the gene matches. The CDR3 region is CASSYSPSGFYNEQFF. CDR3 bases: TGTGCCAGCAGTTACTCACCTAGCGGATTTTACAATGAGCAGTTCTTC.

This clone was counted between two and nine times. The gene calls are TRBV5-4 and TRBJ2-1, with D uncertain. There are 15 residues in the CDR3. Trimming took off 5 bases at V and 5 bases at J, with 17 bases between the two ends. CDR1 and CDR2 from the germline V gene are SGHNT and YYREEE (reference sequence). For the CDR3, the DNA is TGTGCCAGCAGTTCCCGTCTCGGCCTAGACAATGAGCAGTTCTTC. Translation: CASSSRLGLDNEQFF.

The sample holds a few counts of this clone. The V call is TRBV19, the J call TRBJ2-7, with D possibly TRBD2 on 5 matching bases. Looked up from germline, CDR1 is LNHDA and CDR2 is SQIVND (reference sequence). The V gene lost 7 bases and the J gene lost 7 bases, with 17 bases spanning the gap. This CDR3 spans 13 amino acids. CDR3 in amino acids: CASKRASGEEQYF. CDR3 nucleotides: TGTGCCAGTAAGAGGGCTAGTGGGGAGGAGCAGTACTTC.